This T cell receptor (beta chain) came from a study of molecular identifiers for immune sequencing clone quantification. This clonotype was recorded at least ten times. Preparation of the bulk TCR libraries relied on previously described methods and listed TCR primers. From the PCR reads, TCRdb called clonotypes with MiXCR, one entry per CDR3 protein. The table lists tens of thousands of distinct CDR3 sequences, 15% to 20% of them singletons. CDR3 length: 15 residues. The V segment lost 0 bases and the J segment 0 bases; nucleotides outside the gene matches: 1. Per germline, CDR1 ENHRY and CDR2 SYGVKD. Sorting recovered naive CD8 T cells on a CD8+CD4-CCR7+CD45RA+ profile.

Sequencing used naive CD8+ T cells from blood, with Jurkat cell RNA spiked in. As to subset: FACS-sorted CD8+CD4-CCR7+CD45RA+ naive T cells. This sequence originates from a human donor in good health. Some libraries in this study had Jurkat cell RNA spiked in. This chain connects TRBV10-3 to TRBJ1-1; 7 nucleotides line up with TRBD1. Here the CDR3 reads CAISESTGMNTEAFF. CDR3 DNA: TGTGCCATCAGTGAGTCGACAGGGATGAACACTGAAGCTTTCTTT.